This T cell receptor beta chain was observed in a study of CD8+CD57+ T cells in acquired aplastic anemia. Overall study results and limits: Patient and control CD8+ Simpson's diversity was not significantly different. A set of 25 to 30 CD8+ CDR3 sequences was shared between patients and controls, and these sequences appeared highly expressed in patients.

In regard to this clonotype: Antigen specificity is unknown.

Patients sequenced had flow cytometry evidence of CD8+CD57+ cell expansion. Every patient had severe acquired aplastic anemia. With 5 bases clipped from V and 6 bases from J, the junction kept 10 bases outside the gene matches. The germline V gene has CDR1 SGHTA and CDR2 FQGTGA. CDR3 size: 16 residues. The template used for profiling TCR beta VDJ and CDR3 was genomic DNA. Each CDR3 protein gets one entry after TCRdb re-called the reads with MiXCR. This sample has roughly 280,000 distinct CDR3 sequences, with about 50% found just once. The sample consisted of sorted CD4+, CD8+, or CD8+CD57+ T cells (not recorded which) from PBMCs. This TCR derives from a human donor with aplastic anemia. The chain joins TRBV7-3 to TRBJ2-3, with 11 bases identical to TRBD2. Here the CDR3 DNA reads TGTGCCAGCAGCCCGCGTAGCGGGGGGGCCGGGGATACGCAGTATTTT. It yields the protein CASSPRSGGAGDTQYF.